The 19 T cell receptor beta chains listed next were all sequenced from one sample in a study of blood T cell repertoires in COVID-19. Assay: immunoSEQ multiplex PCR; the TCRdb copy retains only in-frame clones and omits some. The sample includes 100,000 to 150,000 clones, 74% of them seen just once. The sample comprised peripheral blood. These TCRs come from a man aged 55 to 70 with acute or convalescent COVID-19.

This clone occurred once. CDR3 DNA sequence: TGTGCCAGCCAAGGGGGAGCCAAAAACATTCAGTACTTC. The encoded protein is CASQGGAKNIQYF. This chain uses TRBV14 with TRBJ2-4; perhaps TRBD1 as D (6 bases). This CDR3 comprises 13 residues. Germline V gene data show CDR1 as SGHDN and CDR2 as FVKESK. With 8 bases removed from V and 0 bases from J, the gap between germline ends came to 8 bases.

The chain recombines TRBV20-1 with TRBJ2-7, with D unclear. Germline V gene data show CDR1 as DFQATT and CDR2 as SNEGSKA (reference sequence). Trimming stripped 6 bases from V and 4 bases from J, with 10 bases between. The CDR3 spans 11 residues. This CDR3 reads CSALRSYEQYF. The CDR3 DNA follows: TGCAGTGCCCTTCGGTCGTACGAGCAGTACTTC.

J is TRBJ1-5 and V is TRBV3-1 (or the pseudogene TRBV3-2), with 8 bases lining up with TRBD1. V shed 2 bases, J shed 2 bases, and the junction held 5 bases outside the gene matches. The CDR3 spans 16 residues. CDR1 and CDR2 (germline): LGHDT, YNNKEL (reference sequence). CDR3 DNA: TGTGCCAGCAGCCAACGGGGGACAGGAGGCAATCAGCCCCAGCATTTT. Amino acids: CASSQRGTGGNQPQHF.

This sequence joins TRBV4-1 and TRBJ1-5; a possible D gene is TRBD1 (6 bases). The CDR3 runs to 17 residues. CDR1 and CDR2 (germline): MGHRA, YSYEKL. With 5 bases removed from V and 0 bases from J, the gap between germline ends came to 17 bases. CDR3 region: CASSFRGGPISNQPQHF. For the CDR3, the DNA is TGCGCCAGCAGCTTCCGGGGGGGCCCGATTAGCAATCAGCCCCAGCATTTT.

The chain joins TRBV19 to TRBJ2-5; 11 bases match TRBD2. Germline trimming cut 5 bases from V and 3 bases from J; bases unmatched to any gene: 14. The germline V gene has CDR1 LNHDA and CDR2 SQIVND (reference sequence). CDR3 length equals 18 residues. In DNA form, the CDR3 reads TGTGCCAGTAGTTCTGGACTAGCGGGTCCCTGGCTGGAAGAGACCCAGTACTTC. Protein sequence: CASSSGLAGPWLEETQYF. Full variable domain (remainder filled in from reference TRBV19 and TRBJ2-5): DGGITQSPKYLFRKEGQNVTLSCEQNLNHDAMYWYRQDPGQGLRLIYYSQIVNDFQKGDIAEGYSVSREKKESFPLTVTSAQKNPTAFYLCASSSGLAGPWLEETQYFGPGTRLLVL.

This clone was counted a single time. The chain combines TRBV6-5 with TRBJ2-5; 8 nucleotides line up with TRBD1. This CDR3 comprises 14 residues. The junction had 13 bases not matched to a gene; V was cut back by 11 bases and J by 5 bases. CDR1 is MNHEY, CDR2 SVGAGI, per germline. The CDR3 DNA reads as TGTGCCGGGACGACAGGGGCATGGAGGGAGACCCAGTACTTC. Protein sequence: CAGTTGAWRETQYF.

A few counts support this clone. The chain recombines TRBV9 with TRBJ2-1, with 9 bases that match TRBD2. The CDR3 is made up of 16 amino acids. Germline V gene sequence: CDR1 SGDLS, CDR2 YYNGEE. V was clipped by 0 bases and J by 1 base; unmatched bases: 2. CDR3 in DNA: TGTGCCAGCAGCGTAGCGCGGGAGGGGTCCTACAATGAGCAGTTCTTC. Encoded protein: CASSVAREGSYNEQFF. The full variable domain, its missing parts supplied by reference TRBV9 and TRBJ2-1, is DSGVTQTPKHLITATGQRVTLRCSPRSGDLSVYWYQQSLDQGLQFLIQYYNGEERAKGNILERFSAQQFPDLHSELNLSSLELGDSALYFCASSVAREGSYNEQFFGPGTRLTVL.

The chain has TRBV29-1 and TRBJ2-6; D is possibly TRBD1 (5 bases). There are 14 residues in the CDR3. The V end lost 7 bases, the J end lost 1 base, and 11 bases lay between the germline ends. CDR1 and CDR2 from the germline V gene are SQVTM and ANQGSEA. For the CDR3, the DNA is TGCAGCGCTACAACAGGATCTGGGGCCAACGTCCTGACTTTC. Protein sequence: CSATTGSGANVLTF.

The CDR3 DNA is TGTGCCAGCAGCTTAGGGTGGGGTCGGGGTTCCGGGCTCTCGGGCTACACCTTC. Translation gives CASSLGWGRGSGLSGYTF. V gene TRBV7-2 combines with J gene TRBJ1-2; D is ambiguous. The CDR3 is 18 amino acids. V gave up 1 base and J gave up 8 bases, with 26 bases separating them. From germline, CDR1 is SGHTA and CDR2 FQGNSA.

This CDR3 is CASRGNYGYTF. The CDR3 DNA reads as TGTGCCAGCCGGGGGAACTATGGCTACACCTTC. The rearrangement uses TRBV6-5 and TRBJ1-2, with a possible D match to TRBD1 (5 bases). The V gene's germline CDR1 is MNHEY and CDR2 SVGAGI. The CDR3 is 11 amino acids. Trimming removed 8 bases at V and 2 bases at J, with 6 bases between.

The chain is built from TRBV7-9 and TRBJ1-2; possible D gene TRBD1, 5 bases. Deletions cut 5 bases from V and 8 bases from J, with 18 bases between. The CDR3 contains 14 residues. The germline V gene has CDR1 SEHNR and CDR2 FQNEAQ (reference sequence). CDR3 protein: CASSLGREYEGYTF. CDR3 nucleotide sequence: TGTGCCAGCAGCCTTGGCAGGGAATATGAGGGCTACACCTTC.

This chain joins TRBV3-1 (or the pseudogene TRBV3-2) and TRBJ1-1; TRBD1 might be the D (5 bases). The CDR3 loop spans 15 amino acids. The ends were cut back, 4 bases at V and 7 bases at J, with 19 bases in the middle. Germline CDR1 reads LGHDT; CDR2 reads YNNKEL (reference sequence). DNA for the CDR3: TGTGCCAGCAGCCTAAAAACCATCTCGGGGGGTGAAGCTTTCTTT. Its protein product is CASSLKTISGGEAFF.

This rearrangement joins TRBV12-3 or TRBV12-4 to TRBJ1-1; 7 bases are a match to TRBD1. The CDR3 loop spans 12 amino acids. Losses at the gene ends were 7 bases for V and 11 bases for J; bases not matched to a gene: 10. The chain's CDR3 is CASTLDRARAFF. For the CDR3, the DNA is TGTGCCAGCACCCTTGACAGGGCTCGGGCTTTCTTT.

The chain joins TRBV2 to TRBJ1-1; TRBD1 aligns across 12 bases. In germline, CDR1 is SNHLY, CDR2 FYNNEI. This CDR3 contains 17 residues. The trim removed 1 base at V and 6 bases at J, leaving 9 bases unmatched. The CDR3 here is CASSEEGQGAASPEAFF. The DNA of the CDR3 is TGTGCCAGCAGTGAAGAGGGACAGGGGGCCGCTTCCCCTGAAGCTTTCTTT.

This chain connects TRBV29-1 to TRBJ1-1; D is unclear. The CDR3 totals 12 residues. The V gene lost 8 bases and the J gene lost 0 bases, with 10 bases spanning the gap. Germline-derived CDR1 and CDR2 are SQVTM and ANQGSEA. CDR3 protein: CSSLPVNTEAFF. The CDR3 bases are TGCAGCTCTTTACCAGTGAACACTGAAGCTTTCTTT.

V is TRBV18 and J is TRBJ1-2; tentative D call: TRBD1 (5 bases). V was pared by 4 bases and J by 4 bases, with 13 bases between. CDR1 and CDR2 (germline): KGHSH, LQKENI. This CDR3 spans 14 amino acids. CDR3 bases: TGTGCCAGCTCACAGACGGAGGGGAGCTATGGCTACACCTTC. Encoded protein: CASSQTEGSYGYTF.

The rearrangement joins TRBV5-6 to TRBJ1-2; TRBD1 matches 7 bases. The CDR3 loop spans 11 amino acids. V lost 3 bases, J lost 14 bases, and 7 bases stayed unmatched. Germline V gene lookup returns CDR1 SGHDT and CDR2 YYEEEE. The CDR3 here is CASSSRQGRTF. CDR3 bases: TGTGCCAGCAGCTCGCGACAGGGAAGGACCTTC.

In nucleotides, the CDR3 is TGCAGCGTTCAGTACTCTGGAAACACCATATATTTT. It translates to CSVQYSGNTIYF. V is TRBV29-1 and J is TRBJ1-3, with D unresolved. This CDR3 is 12 amino acids long. Looked up from germline, CDR1 is SQVTM and CDR2 is ANQGSEA. Trimming pared 5 bases from V and 0 bases from J, leaving 5 bases between.

The chain carries TRBV12-3 or TRBV12-4 and TRBJ2-1; TRBD2 matches at 8 bases. The CDR3 runs 12 residues. The V gene end was trimmed by 5 bases and the J gene end by 13 bases; junction bases not matched to a gene: 7. The CDR3 DNA sequence: TGTGCCAGCAGTGAGGGCGGGGGGCCACAGTTCTTC. It is translated as CASSEGGGPQFF.